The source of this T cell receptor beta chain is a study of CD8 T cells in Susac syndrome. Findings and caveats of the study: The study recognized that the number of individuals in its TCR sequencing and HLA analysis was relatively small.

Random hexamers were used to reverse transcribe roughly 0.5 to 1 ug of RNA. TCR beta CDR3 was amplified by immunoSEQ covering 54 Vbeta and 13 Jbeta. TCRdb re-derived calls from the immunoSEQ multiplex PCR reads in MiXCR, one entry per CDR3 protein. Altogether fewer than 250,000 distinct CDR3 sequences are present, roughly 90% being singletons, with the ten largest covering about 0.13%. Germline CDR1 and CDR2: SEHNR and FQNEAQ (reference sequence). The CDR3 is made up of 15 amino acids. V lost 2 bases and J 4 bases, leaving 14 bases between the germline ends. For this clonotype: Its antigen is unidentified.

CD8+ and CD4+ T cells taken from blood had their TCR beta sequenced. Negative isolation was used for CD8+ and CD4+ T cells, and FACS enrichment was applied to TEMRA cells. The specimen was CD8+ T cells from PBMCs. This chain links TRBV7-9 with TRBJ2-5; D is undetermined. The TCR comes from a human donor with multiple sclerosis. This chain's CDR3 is CASSLFAGWGETQYF. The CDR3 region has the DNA TGTGCCAGCAGCTTATTCGCCGGTTGGGGAGAGACCCAGTACTTC.